This TCR beta chain was observed in a study of cytomegalovirus exposure and HLA in healthy donors. Primers included in the PCR were 60 Vbeta and 13 Jbeta primers. Repertoires were generated with immunoSEQ multiplex PCR, while TCRdb's copy carries only in-frame clones and drops some. The table lists some 150,000 clones. Overall study findings and caveats: It was reportedly the case that the classifier diagnosed cytomegalovirus status with high specificity and sensitivity.

CDR3 size: 13 residues. V lost 6 bases to trimming and J lost 6 bases, with 14 bases between them. The germline V gene has CDR1 MRHNA and CDR2 SNTAGT. Note on this clone: What it binds is not known.

The V call is TRBV6-4, the J call TRBJ2-5; TRBD1 is a possible D gene (6 bases). The sequence was obtained from a woman aged 18-29 years in good health and CMV-seronegative. The material sequenced was PBMCs. CDR3 coding DNA: TGTGCCAGCAGCGCCAACAGGGATCAGACCCAGTACTTC. Protein sequence: CASSANRDQTQYF.